These 21 T cell receptor beta chains originate from one sample sequenced in a study of cytotoxic CD8 clonotypes in ibrutinib-treated CLL. Sequencing used immunoSEQ multiplex PCR; TCRdb keeps in-frame clones, though not all of them. The sample gives around 130,000 clones, 84% of which show up once; about 3.3% is in the top ten. Sequenced material: PBMCs, taken after 24 months of ibrutinib treatment. These TCRs come from a human donor with chronic lymphocytic leukemia.

This sequence joins TRBV9 and TRBJ1-3; D unclear. The CDR3 totals 13 residues. Trimming stripped 0 bases from V and 4 bases from J, with 5 bases between. The germline CDR1 and CDR2 sequences are SGDLS and YYNGEE. DNA of the CDR3: TGTGCCAGCAGCGTAGATTGGGGAAACACCATATATTTT. Amino acids: CASSVDWGNTIYF. The full variable domain, in which reference TRBV9 and TRBJ1-3 provide the parts outside the CDR3, is DSGVTQTPKHLITATGQRVTLRCSPRSGDLSVYWYQQSLDQGLQFLIQYYNGEERAKGNILERFSAQQFPDLHSELNLSSLELGDSALYFCASSVDWGNTIYFGEGSWLTVV.

This clone was counted a few times. The chain has TRBV7-2 and TRBJ2-7; unclear D gene. The CDR3 spans 13 residues. Per the germline V gene, CDR1 is SGHTA and CDR2 is FQGNSA. V shed 3 bases and J shed 5 bases, with 11 bases lying between them. The chain's CDR3 is CASSFVPLDEQYF. Written as DNA, the CDR3 is TGTGCCAGCAGCTTTGTCCCGCTCGACGAGCAGTACTTC.

This chain joins TRBV11-2 and TRBJ2-5; maybe TRBD2 (5 bases). The germline V gene has CDR1 SGHAT and CDR2 FQNNGV. With 0 bases removed from V and 5 bases from J, the gap between germline ends came to 13 bases. This CDR3 has 15 residues. CDR3: CASSLEPGSWETQYF. The CDR3 DNA sequence: TGTGCCAGCAGCTTAGAGCCGGGATCGTGGGAGACCCAGTACTTC.

V and J are TRBV7-3 and TRBJ1-1; D gene unclear. The germline V gene encodes CDR1 SGHTA and CDR2 FQGTGA. Trimming cost V 1 base and J 3 bases, with 12 bases left between them. The CDR3 has 15 amino acids. Here the CDR3 reads CASSLSKSGDTEAFF. CDR3 DNA sequence: TGTGCCAGCAGCTTAAGTAAATCCGGGGACACTGAAGCTTTCTTT.

The chain combines TRBV30 with TRBJ2-3; 10 nucleotides agree with TRBD1. This CDR3 contains 15 residues. CDR1 and CDR2 from the germline V gene are GTSNPN and SVGIG (reference sequence). The trim removed 2 bases at V and 3 bases at J, leaving 5 bases unmatched. The CDR3 bases are TGTGCCTGGAGTTTAGGACAGGGGGGGACAGATACGCAGTATTTT. Translation gives CAWSLGQGGTDTQYF.

The rearrangement joins TRBV19 to TRBJ1-5; D may be TRBD1 (5 bases). CDR1 is LNHDA and CDR2 is SQIVND in the germline V gene (reference sequence). This CDR3 has 14 residues. Trimming removed 2 bases at V and 7 bases at J, with 12 bases between. CDR3 in amino acids: CASSIQGPYQPQHF. The DNA for the CDR3 is TGTGCCAGTAGTATACAGGGTCCGTACCAGCCCCAGCATTTT. Variable domain in full (rest from reference TRBV19 and TRBJ1-5): DGGITQSPKYLFRKEGQNVTLSCEQNLNHDAMYWYRQDPGQGLRLIYYSQIVNDFQKGDIAEGYSVSREKKESFPLTVTSAQKNPTAFYLCASSIQGPYQPQHFGDGTRLSIL.

The genes are TRBV15 and TRBJ2-5; D not resolved. Looked up from germline, CDR1 is LNHNV and CDR2 is YYDKDF (reference sequence). Trimming shortened V by 1 base and J by 0 bases, and 9 bases separated the two germline ends. CDR3 length: 15 amino acids. This chain's CDR3 is CATSRVVEYQETQYF. DNA of the CDR3: TGTGCCACCAGCAGAGTGGTAGAGTACCAAGAGACCCAGTACTTC.

The chain links TRBV28 to TRBJ2-1; TRBD2 is a possible D gene (5 bases). CDR1 is MDHEN, CDR2 SYDVKM, per germline. Trimming stripped 6 bases from V and 5 bases from J, with 5 bases between. This CDR3 is built from 11 residues. CDR3 sequence reads: CASRLDNEQFF. CDR3 bases: TGTGCCAGCAGACTAGACAATGAGCAGTTCTTC.

This clone was observed a handful of times. The rearrangement joins TRBV6-6 to TRBJ1-2; 7 positions match TRBD1. Germline CDR1 and CDR2: MNHNY and SVGAGI (reference sequence). The ends lost 6 bases at V and 2 bases at J; junction bases unmatched: 6. The CDR3 spans 14 residues. DNA for the CDR3: TGTGCCAGCAGAGACAGGGTTCGGAACTATGGCTACACCTTC. This encodes CASRDRVRNYGYTF.

This chain links TRBV5-4 with TRBJ2-2; a possible D gene is TRBD2 (5 bases). V was shortened by 2 bases and J by 6 bases, with 17 bases between the two germline ends. The CDR3 has 16 residues. Germline CDR1 SGHNT, CDR2 YYREEE (reference sequence). CDR3 bases: TGTGCCAGCAGCTTCCTCCCGGGAACCGGCTCCGGGGAGCTGTTTTTT. Translated, it gives CASSFLPGTGSGELFF.

The chain joins TRBV7-2 to TRBJ1-3, with TRBD1 matching over 11 bases. The CDR3 consists of 19 residues. Per the germline V gene, CDR1 is SGHTA and CDR2 is FQGNSA. V trimming: 1 base; J trimming: 1 base; junction bases outside the gene matches: 9. CDR3 protein: CASSLVRDRGLSSGNTIYF. CDR3 nucleotide sequence: TGTGCCAGCAGCTTAGTTCGGGACAGGGGGTTAAGTTCTGGAAACACCATATATTTT.

The chain carries TRBV18 and TRBJ1-5; TRBD1 matches 8 bases. The CDR3 sequence is 14 residues long. Per germline, CDR1 KGHSH and CDR2 LQKENI. Trimming cost V 4 bases and J 6 bases; bases outside gene matches: 5. CDR3 protein: CASSRQGYGQPQHF. The CDR3 nucleotides read TGTGCCAGCTCACGACAGGGGTACGGTCAGCCCCAGCATTTT.

The table lists this clone with a count of one. J is TRBJ1-4 and V is TRBV28; TRBD1 matches at 9 bases. The germline gives CDR1 MDHEN, CDR2 SYDVKM. The CDR3 sequence is 13 residues long. Unmatched junction bases numbered 5, after V lost 10 bases and J lost 5 bases. This CDR3 is CATGTGSNEKLFF. CDR3 coding DNA: TGTGCCACTGGGACAGGGAGCAATGAAAAACTGTTTTTT.

This chain connects TRBV6-5 to TRBJ1-5, with TRBD1 identical over 7 bases. CDR1 and CDR2 (germline): MNHEY, SVGAGI. Trimming at V came to 6 bases and at J to 6 bases, leaving 5 bases not matched to a gene. This CDR3 contains 13 residues. CDR3 nucleotides: TGTGCCAGCAGGGAGGGGGCAGCTCAGCCCCAGCATTTT. This gives the protein CASREGAAQPQHF.

This chain connects TRBV29-1 to TRBJ1-1; D ambiguous. Trimming removed 6 bases from V and 1 base from J, with 6 bases in between. The V gene's germline CDR1 is SQVTM and CDR2 ANQGSEA. CDR3 length: 11 amino acids. In DNA, the CDR3 is TGCAGCGTAGGAGCGAACACTGAAGCTTTCTTT. The encoded protein is CSVGANTEAFF. The variable domain in full, completed from reference TRBV29-1 and TRBJ1-1, reads SAVISQKPSRDICQRGTSLTIQCQVDSQVTMMFWYRQQPGQSLTLIATANQGSEATYESGFVIDKFPISRPNLTFSTLTVSNMSPEDSSIYLCSVGANTEAFFGQGTRLTVV.

This chain joins TRBV5-5 and TRBJ2-3; D not resolved. This CDR3 is 10 amino acids long. The germline V gene encodes CDR1 SGHKS and CDR2 YYEKEE (reference sequence). Trimming shortened V by 7 bases and J by 6 bases, and 6 bases separated the two germline ends. The CDR3 is CASGVDTQYF. CDR3 coding DNA: TGTGCCAGCGGGGTTGATACGCAGTATTTT.

The CDR3 nucleotides are TGTGCCAGCAGCGGCGGGGGTTTGAACACCGGGGAGCTGTTTTTT. Residues: CASSGGGLNTGELFF. The chain links TRBV11-3 to TRBJ2-2; TRBD2 matches at 7 bases. J gave up 1 base and V 5 bases, and 4 bases lay outside the gene matches. Germline CDR1 SGHNT, CDR2 YENEEA. The CDR3 runs 15 residues.

The J gene is TRBJ2-6, the V gene TRBV18; D might be TRBD1 (6 bases). Germline loops: CDR1 KGHSH, CDR2 LQKENI. Trimming removed 1 base at V and 1 base at J, with 14 bases between. This CDR3 comprises 18 residues. CDR3 bases: TGTGCCAGCTCACCACAGCAGGGGCGAAGGTCTGGGGCCAACGTCCTGACTTTC. Amino acids: CASSPQQGRRSGANVLTF. The full variable domain, in which reference TRBV18 and TRBJ2-6 provide the parts outside the CDR3, is NAGVMQNPRHLVRRRGQEARLRCSPMKGHSHVYWYRQLPEEGLKFMVYLQKENIIDESGMPKERFSAEFPKEGPSILRIQQVVRGDSAAYFCASSPQQGRRSGANVLTFGAGSRLTVL.

The chain couples TRBV2 to TRBJ1-1, with D unresolved. Trimming left V 11 bases short and J 1 base short, with 11 bases between. The CDR3 is made up of 12 amino acids. The germline V gene has CDR1 SNHLY and CDR2 FYNNEI. DNA for the CDR3: TGTGCCGGCCAAGGTCCGAACACTGAAGCTTTCTTT. This gives the protein CAGQGPNTEAFF. Supplemented by reference TRBV2 and TRBJ1-1, the full variable domain reads EPEVTQTPSHQVTQMGQEVILRCVPISNHLYFYWYRQILGQKVEFLVSFYNNEISEKSEIFDDQFSVERPDGSNFTLKIRSTKLEDSAMYFCAGQGPNTEAFFGQGTRLTVV.

The chain is built from TRBV7-9 and TRBJ1-1, with 9 bases matching TRBD1. CDR1 is SEHNR, CDR2 FQNEAQ, per germline (reference sequence). This CDR3 is 13 amino acids long. Germline trimming cut 2 bases from V and 9 bases from J; bases unmatched to any gene: 4. The CDR3 loop reads CASSLWGTGQAFF. The CDR3 region has the DNA TGTGCCAGCAGCTTATGGGGGACAGGGCAAGCTTTCTTT.

This clone has just a few counts. The chain employs TRBV25-1 and TRBJ1-1; 7 nucleotides match TRBD1. The CDR3 length is 13 residues. CDR1 and CDR2 (germline): MGHDK, SYGVNS. The V and J ends lost 6 bases and 4 bases, in that order; junction bases with no gene match: 5. The CDR3: CASSQGGGTEAFF. In DNA form, the CDR3 reads TGTGCCAGCAGCCAGGGGGGGGGCACTGAAGCTTTCTTT.